This T cell receptor (beta chain) was retrieved from a study of blood T cells in healthy people across ages. Overall study findings and caveats: Diversity was higher, and naive CD4+ cells more numerous, in long-lived donors than in aged donors. What prevented conclusive comparison of naive and antigen-experienced cells was that PBMCs were unsorted.

The authors ran a second PCR of 7 to 11 cycles using a sample-barcoded 5' primer and a J-beta primer mix. TCRdb reprocessed the 5' RACE reads via MiXCR and lists one record per CDR3 protein. The data show fewer than 950,000 distinct CDR3 sequences, about 37% seen once. There are 13 residues in the CDR3. Germline lookup yields CDR1 ENHRY and CDR2 SYGVKD. The V and J ends lost 6 bases and 1 base, in that order; junction bases with no gene match: 2. This clonotype was observed a few times. Antigen specificity is unknown. This receptor was obtained from a young man in good health. The rearrangement uses TRBV10-3 and TRBJ1-1; 7 bases fit TRBD1. The specimen was blood. This CDR3 reads CAIRGTANTEAFF. The CDR3 DNA follows: TGTGCCATCAGAGGGACAGCGAACACTGAAGCTTTCTTT.